This note documents a single T cell receptor (beta chain) sequence. This sample was included in a study of blood T cell repertoires in COVID-19. For the study at large: The United States, Italy and Spain provided the acute and convalescent COVID-19 samples.

Germline CDR1 SGHDN, CDR2 FVKESK. The CDR3 covers 20 residues. V was pared by 4 bases and J by 0 bases, with 15 bases of the junction left unmatched. Assay: immunoSEQ multiplex PCR; the TCRdb copy retains only in-frame clones and omits some. The data show 45,000 to 55,000 clones, with roughly 91% seen just once and 6.5% to 10% held by the top ten. The V and J genes are TRBV14 and TRBJ2-3; 11 bases are a match to TRBD2. Sequencing used peripheral blood. The sequence derives from a man aged 50 to 60 with active COVID-19. The CDR3 sequence: CASSRGPLAGGPFSTDTQYF. The CDR3 DNA sequence: TGTGCCAGCAGCCGAGGACCCTTAGCGGGAGGGCCTTTTAGCACAGATACGCAGTATTTT.